This T cell receptor (beta chain) was sequenced during a study of blood T cell repertoires in COVID-19 (dated by TCRdb to about 2020). About the study as a whole: Collaborator samples came from the United States, Italy and Spain and covered acute and convalescent phases of COVID-19. A freely available public database, intended as a resource for researchers studying the immune response to SARS-CoV-2, is where the repertoires were released. The material from the prospective study consisted of cDNA or gDNA derived from T cells, B-cell-depleted T cells, or PBMCs. HLA class I and class II types, where available, came from metadata supplied by the sample provider rather than from assay-based typing. A de-identified subject ID, COVID-19 status, age in years and sex were almost always included in the sample metadata. Samples came from the ongoing ImmuneRACE study (first 160 participants) plus 1,254 subjects from 6 global collaborators. The dataset comprised deeply sampled blood TCRbeta repertoires from subjects exposed to, actively infected with, or recovered from COVID-19. Overall study outcomes, separate from this receptor: Clinical and demographic metadata were provided uncurated, with the amount varying by source and participant.

Each collaborating institution followed its own protocols to collect whole blood in K2EDTA tubes. For TCRbeta analysis, collaborators shipped samples in one of three forms: frozen whole blood, isolated PBMCs, or DNA extracted from either of those sample types. TCRbeta CDR3 regions were amplified from genomic DNA by means of the immunoSEQ Assay, a bias-controlled multiplex PCR. The source study handled its data this way. The number of nucleated cells in each sample was estimated by amplification of reference gene primers within the assay. Sequence reads were collapsed and filtered to measure the absolute abundance of every unique TCRbeta CDR3 rearrangement. For each sample, productive Simpson clonality was calculated as the square root of Simpson's diversity index across productive rearrangements. TCRdb took this table from immuneACCESS and kept in-frame rearrangements with V and J called. Such tables lack part of the clones; where checked against another copy, unresolved V genes explain under half of the gap, and the rest is unexplained. That table furnishes V, J and clone size, whereas the DNA furnished D and trimming. The sample table holds some 110,000 clones, of which about 80% were seen once. The ten largest clones represent 5% to 8% of the sample.

Counted from cysteine to phenylalanine, this CDR3 has 13 amino acids. The read is trimmed to its CDR3 DNA, 39 bases read in frame from base 1. Unmatched junction bases come to 4, with V trimmed by 6 bases and J by 4 bases. The germline V gene (reference sequence) yields MNHNY for CDR1 and SVGAGI for CDR2. On this clone itself: Its recognized antigen is unknown. The record has no base qualities; no much larger clone is one base away.

The clonotype comes from a man aged 70 or older with acute or convalescent COVID-19. The sequence links TRBV6-6 to TRBJ1-1; TRBD1 matches 8 bases in the middle. Sample: peripheral blood. The sequence in DNA is TGTGCCAGCAGGTCCACAGGGGGCACTGAAGCTTTCTTT. It encodes CASRSTGGTEAFF.